The rows below give T cell receptor beta chains drawn from one sample of a study of T cells in Graves' hyperthyroidism and ophthalmopathy. TCRdb reanalysed the multiplex PCR reads using MiXCR and keeps one entry per CDR3 protein. Here the sample spans 380,000 or so distinct CDR3 sequences, about 13% being singletons. Sequencing was carried out using blood. The receptor set was obtained from a man in his thirties or forties with Graves' hyperthyroidism that later progressed to Graves' ophthalmopathy. Both conserved end residues are part of each CDR3. D genes are given only for firm matches. Clone size is stated in some rows and not others, as once, few, many or a class when expanded.

clone_size: many; d_call: TRBD2; j_call: TRBJ2-5; v_call: TRBV5-1; cdr3_aa: CASSFTAGGNQETQYF; cdr3_nt: TGCGCCAGCAGCTTTACAGCGGGGGGAAACCAAGAGACCCAGTACTTC
clone_size: many; d_call: NA; j_call: TRBJ1-5; v_call: TRBV2; cdr3_aa: CASSEGQGRNQPQHF; cdr3_nt: TGTGCCAGCAGTGAAGGGCAGGGGCGCAATCAGCCCCAGCATTTT
clone_size: many; d_call: NA; j_call: TRBJ1-2; v_call: TRBV28; cdr3_aa: CASSTINYGYTF; cdr3_nt: TGTGCCAGCAGTACAATCAACTATGGCTACACCTTC
clone_size: NA; d_call: NA; j_call: TRBJ2-5; v_call: TRBV11-2; cdr3_aa: CASSFRGAGGGETQYF; cdr3_nt: TGTGCCAGCAGTTTCCGTGGGGCAGGGGGGGGAGAGACCCAGTACTTC
clone_size: few; d_call: TRBD2; j_call: TRBJ2-1; v_call: TRBV28; cdr3_aa: CASQGGLAGGSEQFF; cdr3_nt: TGTGCCAGCCAGGGGGGACTAGCGGGGGGGAGTGAGCAGTTCTTC
clone_size: many; d_call: TRBD2; j_call: TRBJ2-7; v_call: TRBV13; cdr3_aa: CASSLTSGGGEQYF; cdr3_nt: TGTGCCAGCAGCTTGACTAGCGGGGGAGGTGAGCAGTACTTC
clone_size: NA; d_call: NA; j_call: TRBJ1-5; v_call: TRBV6-1; cdr3_aa: CASSYFARSNQPQHF; cdr3_nt: TGTGCCAGCAGTTATTTCGCCCGGAGCAATCAGCCCCAGCATTTT
clone_size: NA; d_call: TRBD1; j_call: TRBJ2-1; v_call: TRBV11-2; cdr3_aa: CASSLAWGQIAYNEQFF; cdr3_nt: TGTGCCAGCAGCTTAGCCTGGGGACAGATCGCCTACAATGAGCAGTTCTTC
clone_size: many; d_call: NA; j_call: TRBJ2-7; v_call: TRBV7-9; cdr3_aa: CASSPAGQPYEQYF; cdr3_nt: TGTGCCAGCAGCCCCGCCGGACAGCCCTACGAGCAGTACTTC
clone_size: NA; d_call: TRBD2; j_call: TRBJ2-3; v_call: TRBV19; cdr3_aa: CASSPIAGGLTDTQYF; cdr3_nt: TGTGCCAGTAGTCCCATAGCGGGGGGACTCACAGATACGCAGTATTTT
clone_size: many; d_call: NA; j_call: TRBJ2-7; v_call: TRBV20-1; cdr3_aa: CSASFGGTSYEQYF; cdr3_nt: TGCAGTGCTAGCTTCGGGGGCACAAGCTACGAGCAGTACTTC
clone_size: many; d_call: TRBD1; j_call: TRBJ2-3; v_call: TRBV24-1; cdr3_aa: CATSTGGADTQYF; cdr3_nt: TGTGCCACCAGCACAGGGGGAGCAGATACGCAGTATTTT
clone_size: many; d_call: NA; j_call: TRBJ2-3; v_call: TRBV7-8; cdr3_aa: CASSLYEDTDTQYF; cdr3_nt: TGTGCCAGCAGCTTATACGAAGACACAGATACGCAGTATTTT
clone_size: many; d_call: NA; j_call: TRBJ2-5; v_call: TRBV6-9; cdr3_aa: CAAGERQETQYF; cdr3_nt: TGTGCCGCAGGAGAGCGGCAAGAGACCCAGTACTTC
clone_size: NA; d_call: NA; j_call: TRBJ2-7; v_call: TRBV19; cdr3_aa: CASSTRGFYEQHF; cdr3_nt: TGTGCCAGTAGTACCCGGGGGTTCTACGAGCAGCACTTC
clone_size: many; d_call: NA; j_call: TRBJ2-2; v_call: TRBV2; cdr3_aa: CASREQGTGELFF; cdr3_nt: TGTGCCAGCAGAGAACAGGGTACCGGGGAGCTGTTTTTT
clone_size: NA; d_call: TRBD2; j_call: TRBJ2-5; v_call: TRBV10-3; cdr3_aa: CAITWGGETQYF; cdr3_nt: TGTGCCATCACCTGGGGGGGAGAGACCCAGTACTTC
clone_size: many; d_call: TRBD1; j_call: TRBJ2-7; v_call: TRBV2; cdr3_aa: CASTRTGPTYEQYF; cdr3_nt: TGTGCCAGCACGCGGACAGGGCCCACCTACGAGCAGTACTTC
clone_size: many; d_call: NA; j_call: TRBJ2-7; v_call: TRBV20-1; cdr3_aa: CSAPGRSYEQYF; cdr3_nt: TGCAGTGCCCCGGGACGAAGCTACGAGCAGTACTTC
clone_size: many; d_call: TRBD1; j_call: TRBJ2-2; v_call: TRBV29-1; cdr3_aa: CSVDNRGDTGELFF; cdr3_nt: TGCAGCGTTGATAACAGGGGGGACACCGGGGAGCTGTTTTTT
clone_size: many; d_call: NA; j_call: TRBJ1-1; v_call: TRBV12-3/TRBV12-4; cdr3_aa: CACTKAFF; cdr3_nt: TGTGCGTGCACTAAAGCTTTCTTT
clone_size: NA; d_call: NA; j_call: TRBJ2-7; v_call: TRBV7-2; cdr3_aa: CASSPRTAGYEQYF; cdr3_nt: TGTGCCAGCAGCCCTCGGACAGCCGGGTACGAGCAGTACTTC
clone_size: many; d_call: TRBD1; j_call: TRBJ1-6; v_call: TRBV20-1; cdr3_aa: CSATTGRNSPLHF; cdr3_nt: TGCAGTGCTACGACAGGGAGGAATTCACCCCTCCACTTT
clone_size: many; d_call: NA; j_call: TRBJ2-4; v_call: TRBV12-3/TRBV12-4; cdr3_aa: CASTQATGSKNIQYF; cdr3_nt: TGTGCCAGCACCCAGGCGACAGGCTCCAAAAACATTCAGTACTTC
clone_size: many; d_call: TRBD1; j_call: TRBJ2-5; v_call: TRBV20-1; cdr3_aa: CSAGRGQGAKTQYF; cdr3_nt: TGCAGTGCTGGCAGGGGACAGGGGGCAAAGACCCAGTACTTC
clone_size: NA; d_call: TRBD1; j_call: TRBJ2-3; v_call: TRBV6-1; cdr3_aa: CATTDRGPTDTQYF; cdr3_nt: TGTGCCACCACGGACAGGGGCCCCACAGATACGCAGTATTTT
clone_size: many; d_call: NA; j_call: TRBJ1-2; v_call: TRBV12-3/TRBV12-4; cdr3_aa: CASSLRGYYGYTF; cdr3_nt: TGTGCCAGCAGTCTAAGGGGGTACTATGGCTACACCTTC
clone_size: many; d_call: NA; j_call: TRBJ1-2; v_call: TRBV20-1; cdr3_aa: CSAREVADPHPVGYTF; cdr3_nt: TGCAGTGCTAGAGAGGTTGCGGACCCGCATCCCGTTGGCTACACCTTC
clone_size: many; d_call: TRBD2; j_call: TRBJ2-5; v_call: TRBV20-1; cdr3_aa: CSAIGSGGQETQYF; cdr3_nt: TGCAGTGCTATAGGTAGCGGGGGGCAAGAGACCCAGTACTTC
clone_size: NA; d_call: NA; j_call: TRBJ1-6; v_call: TRBV28; cdr3_aa: CASSFGGGWSPLHF; cdr3_nt: TGTGCCAGCAGTTTCGGGGGGGGCTGGTCACCCCTCCACTTT
clone_size: NA; d_call: NA; j_call: TRBJ2-3; v_call: TRBV20-1; cdr3_aa: CSADIQEPSTDTQYF; cdr3_nt: TGCAGTGCTGATATACAGGAACCTAGCACAGATACGCAGTATTTT
clone_size: NA; d_call: NA; j_call: TRBJ1-1; v_call: TRBV5-1; cdr3_aa: CASSKFRGGDSEAFF; cdr3_nt: TGCGCCAGCAGTAAGTTTAGGGGGGGTGACTCTGAAGCTTTCTTT
clone_size: many; d_call: TRBD1; j_call: TRBJ2-1; v_call: TRBV18; cdr3_aa: CASSRQRTGIYNEQFF; cdr3_nt: TGTGCCAGCTCACGGCAGCGGACAGGAATCTACAATGAGCAGTTCTTC
clone_size: NA; d_call: TRBD1; j_call: TRBJ1-6; v_call: TRBV6-5; cdr3_aa: CASSYPGQGSGSYNSPLHF; cdr3_nt: TGTGCCAGCAGTTACCCCGGACAGGGTTCGGGCTCCTATAATTCACCCCTCCACTTT
clone_size: NA; d_call: NA; j_call: TRBJ1-5; v_call: TRBV3-1; cdr3_aa: CASSQIGNGQPQHF; cdr3_nt: TGTGCCAGCAGCCAAATAGGAAACGGGCAGCCCCAGCATTTT
clone_size: many; d_call: NA; j_call: TRBJ2-1; v_call: TRBV11-3; cdr3_aa: CASSLDSQGKQFF; cdr3_nt: TGTGCCAGCAGCTTAGATTCCCAGGGGAAGCAGTTCTTC
clone_size: few; d_call: NA; j_call: TRBJ1-1; v_call: TRBV19; cdr3_aa: CASSTQQVISEAFF; cdr3_nt: TGTGCCAGTAGTACCCAACAGGTGATATCTGAAGCTTTCTTT
clone_size: few; d_call: NA; j_call: TRBJ2-7; v_call: TRBV6-1; cdr3_aa: CASSVWAGAAYEQYF; cdr3_nt: TGTGCCAGCAGTGTTTGGGCCGGGGCGGCCTACGAGCAGTACTTC
clone_size: many; d_call: NA; j_call: TRBJ2-3; v_call: TRBV6-1; cdr3_aa: CASSAVEGDTQYF; cdr3_nt: TGTGCCAGCAGCGCCGTCGAGGGAGATACGCAGTATTTT
clone_size: few; d_call: TRBD1; j_call: TRBJ1-3; v_call: TRBV9; cdr3_aa: CASSAGTGLSGNTIYF; cdr3_nt: TGTGCCAGCAGCGCCGGGACAGGGCTCTCTGGAAACACCATATATTTT
clone_size: many; d_call: TRBD1; j_call: TRBJ1-1; v_call: TRBV10-2; cdr3_aa: CASSPTTGDTEAFF; cdr3_nt: TGCGCCAGCAGTCCCACAACAGGGGACACTGAAGCTTTCTTT
clone_size: many; d_call: TRBD2; j_call: TRBJ2-4; v_call: TRBV2; cdr3_aa: CASRPSGGAKNIQYF; cdr3_nt: TGTGCCAGCAGACCTAGCGGGGGGGCCAAAAACATTCAGTACTTC
clone_size: many; d_call: NA; j_call: TRBJ2-1; v_call: TRBV5-8; cdr3_aa: CASSLDNNEQFF; cdr3_nt: TGTGCCAGCAGCTTGGACAACAATGAGCAGTTCTTC
clone_size: few; d_call: NA; j_call: TRBJ1-5; v_call: TRBV5-1; cdr3_aa: CASSFYPPQHF; cdr3_nt: TGCGCCAGCAGCTTTTACCCGCCCCAGCATTTT
clone_size: few; d_call: NA; j_call: TRBJ2-7; v_call: TRBV10-3; cdr3_aa: CAISGRGSYEQYF; cdr3_nt: TGTGCCATCAGTGGCCGGGGATCCTACGAGCAGTACTTC
clone_size: many; d_call: NA; j_call: TRBJ1-1; v_call: TRBV20-1; cdr3_aa: CSARDGGGTEAFF; cdr3_nt: TGCAGTGCTAGAGATGGAGGGGGCACTGAAGCTTTCTTT
clone_size: many; d_call: NA; j_call: TRBJ2-5; v_call: TRBV6-1; cdr3_aa: CASSEALLDGGLQETQYF; cdr3_nt: TGTGCCAGCAGTGAAGCGCTTCTCGACGGGGGACTCCAAGAGACCCAGTACTTC
clone_size: many; d_call: NA; j_call: TRBJ1-6; v_call: TRBV2; cdr3_aa: CASSENGRTPLHF; cdr3_nt: TGTGCCAGCAGTGAAAACGGCCGCACACCCCTCCACTTT
clone_size: NA; d_call: NA; j_call: TRBJ2-4; v_call: TRBV2; cdr3_aa: CASRLKLHRDKHNIQYF; cdr3_nt: TGTGCCAGCAGACTCAAACTCCATCGGGACAAACATAACATTCAGTACTTC
clone_size: once; d_call: NA; j_call: TRBJ1-5; v_call: TRBV20-1; cdr3_aa: CSAPTYGGNQPQHF; cdr3_nt: TGCAGTGCCCCGACCTATGGGGGCAATCAGCCCCAGCATTTT
clone_size: few; d_call: TRBD1; j_call: TRBJ1-2; v_call: TRBV19; cdr3_aa: CASRDRVYGYTF; cdr3_nt: TGTGCCAGTAGGGACAGGGTTTATGGCTACACCTTC
clone_size: NA; d_call: NA; j_call: TRBJ2-1; v_call: TRBV10-1; cdr3_aa: CASSSGPSNNNEQFF; cdr3_nt: TGCGCCAGCAGCAGTGGGCCCTCAAACAACAATGAGCAGTTCTTC
clone_size: many; d_call: NA; j_call: TRBJ1-1; v_call: TRBV30; cdr3_aa: CAWARGGDTEAFF; cdr3_nt: TGTGCCTGGGCCAGGGGCGGGGACACTGAAGCTTTCTTT
clone_size: many; d_call: TRBD2; j_call: TRBJ2-1; v_call: TRBV11-3; cdr3_aa: CASSFLAGVGNEQFF; cdr3_nt: TGTGCCAGCAGCTTTCTAGCGGGGGTAGGGAATGAGCAGTTCTTC
clone_size: NA; d_call: NA; j_call: TRBJ2-3; v_call: TRBV20-1; cdr3_aa: CSAGLLRGTDTQYF; cdr3_nt: TGCAGTGCTGGCTTATTGAGGGGCACAGATACGCAGTATTTT
clone_size: NA; d_call: TRBD2; j_call: TRBJ2-1; v_call: TRBV18; cdr3_aa: CASSLQGSGGSYSYNEQFF; cdr3_nt: TGTGCCAGCTCACTGCAAGGTAGCGGGGGGTCATACTCCTACAATGAGCAGTTCTTC